Listed below are T cell receptor beta chains from one sample, sequenced in a study of Ad26.COV2.S vaccination and SARS-CoV-2 variants. Only in-frame clones appear in the TCRdb table, and some are missing; sequencing was by immunoSEQ multiplex PCR. The sample has 200,000 to 300,000 clones; around 90% are singletons. Source: peripheral blood, taken in a trial of Ad26.COV2.S vaccine versus placebo. Receptors originate from a person aged 18-65 years who received the Ad26.COV2.S COVID-19 vaccine or a placebo. Both conserved end residues are trimmed from each CDR3. A D gene is named only where the DNA matches it firmly.

CDR3aa	d_gene	v_gene	j_gene
ASSKGTVNLAEGRPEQF	TRBD2	TRBV7-3	TRBJ2-1
ASKLGGANEKLF	-	TRBV3-1/TRBV3-2	TRBJ1-4
ASSLMGTEKETQY	-	TRBV5-8	TRBJ2-5
ASSLVLAGGLETQY	TRBD2	TRBV5-1	TRBJ2-5
ASSYSMDAQNTEAF	-	TRBV6-6	TRBJ1-1
ASSRSGDGETQY	-	TRBV7-3	TRBJ2-5
ASSPVAGANTGELF	TRBD2	TRBV7-7	TRBJ2-2
SVPRQGSPRNEQF	TRBD1	TRBV29-1	TRBJ2-1
ASSVPGTGANYGYT	TRBD1	TRBV5-4	TRBJ1-2
ASSSTSSGRNEQF	TRBD2	TRBV5-8	TRBJ2-1
ASSLRTTENSPLH	-	TRBV27	TRBJ1-6
ATSDPQGGGTGELF	-	TRBV24-1	TRBJ2-2
ASSQVVLAKNIQY	-	TRBV3-1/TRBV3-2	TRBJ2-4
ASSFVGSDNEQF	-	TRBV7-9	TRBJ2-1
ASSSGQGDYT	TRBD1	TRBV5-6	TRBJ1-2
ASSLAGGAPQETQY	TRBD2	TRBV5-6	TRBJ2-5
ASAPGSSYEQY	-	TRBV6-6	TRBJ2-7
ASRLDSYEQY	-	TRBV7-2	TRBJ2-7
ASSSLGTGSNEQF	TRBD1	TRBV19	TRBJ2-1
ASSRDRAVNTEAF	TRBD1	TRBV6-5	TRBJ1-1